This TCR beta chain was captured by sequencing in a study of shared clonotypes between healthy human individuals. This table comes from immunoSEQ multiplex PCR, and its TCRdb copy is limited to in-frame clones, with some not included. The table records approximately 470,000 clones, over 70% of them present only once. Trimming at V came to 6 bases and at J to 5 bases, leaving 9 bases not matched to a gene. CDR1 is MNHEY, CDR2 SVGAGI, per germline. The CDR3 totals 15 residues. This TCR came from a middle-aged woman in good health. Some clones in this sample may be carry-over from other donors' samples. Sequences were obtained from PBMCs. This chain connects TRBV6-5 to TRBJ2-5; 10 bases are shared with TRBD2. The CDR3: CASRRLAGTGETQYF. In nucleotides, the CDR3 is TGTGCCAGCAGGAGACTAGCGGGTACAGGGGAGACCCAGTACTTC.